The 21 T cell receptor beta chains below all came from one sample that was sequenced in a study of cytomegalovirus exposure and HLA in healthy donors. With 60 Vbeta and 13 Jbeta primers, the PCR was carried out. Repertoires were generated with immunoSEQ multiplex PCR, while TCRdb's copy carries only in-frame clones and drops some. The profile shows around 59,000 clones, roughly four fifths of them singletons. The sample was PBMCs. These receptors all stem from a human donor in good health.

The chain carries TRBV28 and TRBJ1-1; D may be TRBD1 (6 bases). The CDR3 is 15 residues long. Germline loops: CDR1 MDHEN, CDR2 SYDVKM. Trimming pared 1 base from V and 5 bases from J, leaving 14 bases between. The CDR3 DNA follows: TGTGCCAGCAGTTTATCGCCACAGGGTCGGACTGAAGCTTTCTTT. Translating it yields CASSLSPQGRTEAFF.

The chain recombines TRBV7-9 with TRBJ2-1; D gene uncertain. The CDR3 spans 13 residues. CDR1 SEHNR and CDR2 FQNEAQ come from the germline V gene (reference sequence). V was pared by 6 bases and J by 7 bases, with 13 bases between. The CDR3 coding sequence is TGTGCCAGCAGGGGCCCTATTGTAAATGAGCAGTTCTTC. It yields the protein CASRGPIVNEQFF.

This clone was detected only once. This sequence joins TRBV28 and TRBJ2-7, with D tentatively TRBD1 (6 bases). The V and J ends lost 3 bases and 9 bases respectively, with 15 bases between them. The CDR3 runs 13 residues. From germline, CDR1 is MDHEN and CDR2 SYDVKM. As DNA, the CDR3 is TGTGCCAGCAGTTTTCAGGGGTTCCACGGGCAGTACTTC. This encodes CASSFQGFHGQYF. Combining the CDR3 with reference TRBV28 and TRBJ2-7 gives the whole variable domain DVKVTQSSRYLVKRTGEKVFLECVQDMDHENMFWYRQDPGLGLRLIYFSYDVKMKEKGDIPEGYSVSREKKERFSLILESASTNQTSMYLCASSFQGFHGQYFGPGTRLTVT.

The V and J genes are TRBV27 and TRBJ2-1; 8 bases match TRBD2. Germline V gives CDR1 MNHEY, CDR2 SMNVEV (reference sequence). This CDR3 is 15 amino acids long. The ends lost 5 bases at V and 6 bases at J; junction bases unmatched: 9. The CDR3 sequence is CASSPWAGGGNEQFF. In DNA, the CDR3 is TGTGCCAGCAGTCCGTGGGCGGGGGGTGGCAATGAGCAGTTCTTC.

This rearrangement joins TRBV7-8 to TRBJ2-3; tentatively, D is TRBD1 (6 bases). Between the trimmed V and J ends, which lost 5 bases and 1 base, there was a span of 13 bases. Germline CDR1 is SGHVS and CDR2 is FQNEAQ. The CDR3 runs 15 residues. The CDR3 DNA sequence: TGTGCCAGCAGCCCAGGACAGAAAGGCACAGATACGCAGTATTTT. This sequence encodes CASSPGQKGTDTQYF.

The chain carries TRBV5-5 and TRBJ2-7; 11 bases are shared with TRBD2. The ends lost 0 bases at V and 5 bases at J; junction bases unmatched: 4. CDR3 size: 15 residues. Germline assignment: CDR1 SGHKS and CDR2 YYEKEE (reference sequence). CDR3 nucleotides: TGTGCCAGCAGCTTGGAAGGGACTAGCGGCCACGAGCAGTACTTC. Residues: CASSLEGTSGHEQYF.

In its sample, this clone was seen a few times. V is TRBV5-6 and J is TRBJ2-1, with 9 bases identical to TRBD2. V was clipped by 1 base and J by 9 bases; unmatched bases: 11. The CDR3 is made up of 16 amino acids. CDR1 and CDR2 (germline): SGHDT, YYEEEE. The CDR3 DNA follows: TGTGCCAGCAGCTTGATTAGCGGGGGAAGATTTCGTGAGCAGTTCTTC. Its translation is CASSLISGGRFREQFF.

The rearrangement joins TRBV27 to TRBJ1-4; D perhaps matches TRBD1 (5 bases). Trimming removed 1 base from V and 2 bases from J, with 14 bases in between. The length of the CDR3 is 17 residues. Germline V gene sequence: CDR1 MNHEY, CDR2 SMNVEV (reference sequence). For the CDR3, the DNA is TGTGCCAGCAGTTTATTGAGGGTGGAGGGGACTAATGAAAAACTGTTTTTT. It is translated as CASSLLRVEGTNEKLFF.

The CDR3 reads CAWEDRGHGYTF. The CDR3 DNA reads TGTGCCTGGGAAGACAGGGGGCACGGCTACACCTTC. This chain connects TRBV30 to TRBJ1-2, with TRBD1 matching 10 bases. The ends lost 5 bases at V and 8 bases at J; junction bases unmatched: 5. Per germline, CDR1 GTSNPN and CDR2 SVGIG (reference sequence). There are 12 residues in the CDR3.

The rearrangement uses TRBV7-3 and TRBJ2-2; possible D gene TRBD2, 6 bases. Trimming pared 2 bases from V and 0 bases from J, leaving 7 bases between. This CDR3 comprises 15 residues. Germline assignment: CDR1 SGHTA and CDR2 FQGTGA. CDR3 amino acids: CASSLGGTNTGELFF. CDR3 in DNA: TGTGCCAGCAGCTTAGGCGGGACGAACACCGGGGAGCTGTTTTTT. The full variable domain, rest sourced from reference TRBV7-3 and TRBJ2-2, is GAGVSQTPSNKVTEKGKYVELRCDPISGHTALYWYRQSLGQGPEFLIYFQGTGAADDSGLPNDRFFAVRPEGSVSTLKIQRTERGDSAVYLCASSLGGTNTGELFFGEGSRLTVL.

This clone was picked up a small number of times. J is TRBJ2-4 and V is TRBV15; no definite D call. Trimming took 0 bases from V and 6 from J, leaving 12 bases between them. The CDR3 is 15 amino acids. Germline lookup yields CDR1 LNHNV and CDR2 YYDKDF (reference sequence). The CDR3: CATSRDLLRINIQYF. CDR3 bases: TGTGCCACCAGCAGAGATCTTTTGCGGATAAACATTCAGTACTTC.

This chain connects TRBV4-3 to TRBJ1-1; tentative D call: TRBD1 (5 bases). Germline V gene data show CDR1 as LGHNA and CDR2 as YSLEER. CDR3 size: 14 residues. The V end was cut by 0 bases, the J end by 6 bases, with 11 bases between. The DNA of the CDR3 is TGCGCCAGCAGCCAAGACCCCGTAGGGGCTGAAGCTTTCTTT. This encodes CASSQDPVGAEAFF.

The J gene is TRBJ2-1, the V gene TRBV7-2, with D maybe TRBD2 (5 bases). CDR1 SGHTA and CDR2 FQGNSA come from the germline V gene. This CDR3 spans 16 amino acids. Between the trimmed V and J ends, which lost 1 base and 8 bases, there was a span of 18 bases. CDR3 protein: CASSLVRDGLADEQFF. CDR3 nucleotide sequence: TGTGCCAGCAGCTTAGTACGGGATGGTCTTGCGGATGAGCAGTTCTTC.

The chain links TRBV28 to TRBJ2-3; TRBD2 matches 9 bases. CDR3 size: 17 residues. The germline V gene encodes CDR1 MDHEN and CDR2 SYDVKM. The trim removed 2 bases at V and 4 bases at J, leaving 10 bases unmatched. The CDR3 here is CASSLRGKGLAPDTQYF. DNA of the CDR3: TGTGCCAGCAGTTTAAGGGGGAAAGGACTAGCGCCAGATACGCAGTATTTT.

J is TRBJ2-7 and V is TRBV6-5; D perhaps matches TRBD1 (5 bases). Germline V gives CDR1 MNHEY, CDR2 SVGAGI. This CDR3 comprises 16 residues. V dropped 0 bases and J dropped 2 bases, with 14 bases sitting between them. The CDR3, as DNA: TGTGCCAGCAGTTACTCGAGTGGCAGGGTTCCCTACGAGCAGTACTTC. Translation: CASSYSSGRVPYEQYF.

DNA of the CDR3: TGTGCCAGCAGTGTGGGCGGGGCCAGAGATACGCAGTATTTT. It translates to CASSVGGARDTQYF. The chain couples TRBV6-1 to TRBJ2-3; a possible D gene is TRBD2 (6 bases). CDR3 length: 14 residues. Germline V gives CDR1 MNHNS, CDR2 SASEGT. The germline V and J ends were trimmed by 4 bases and 5 bases, with 13 bases remaining between them.

The rearrangement uses TRBV5-1 and TRBJ1-1; D remains unclear. Germline CDR1 and CDR2: SGHRS and YFSETQ. This CDR3 spans 13 amino acids. V dropped 2 bases and J dropped 3 bases, with 8 bases sitting between them. The CDR3 protein is CASSFEAYTEAFF. The CDR3 coding sequence is TGCGCCAGCAGCTTCGAGGCTTACACTGAAGCTTTCTTT. Combining the CDR3 with reference TRBV5-1 and TRBJ1-1 gives the whole variable domain KAGVTQTPRYLIKTRGQQVTLSCSPISGHRSVSWYQQTPGQGLQFLFEYFSETQRNKGNFPGRFSGRQFSNSRSEMNVSTLELGDSALYLCASSFEAYTEAFFGQGTRLTVV.

The J gene is TRBJ1-6, the V gene TRBV6-5; D is unresolved. Germline V lookup: CDR1 MNHEY, CDR2 SVGAGI. The CDR3 is made up of 15 amino acids. V lost 2 bases to trimming and J lost 9 bases, with 14 bases between them. The CDR3, as DNA: TGTGCCAGCAGTTACCTCGGCCCCGAGGGTTCACCCCTCCACTTT. This sequence encodes CASSYLGPEGSPLHF.

In DNA, the CDR3 is TGTGCCAGCAGCTTAACAGTCTCCTATAATTCACCCCTCCACTTT. Translated, it gives CASSLTVSYNSPLHF. The rearrangement joins TRBV7-9 to TRBJ1-6; D remains unclear. Trimming shortened V by 2 bases and J by 0 bases, and 5 bases separated the two germline ends. Germline V gene data show CDR1 as SEHNR and CDR2 as FQNEAQ (reference sequence). CDR3 size: 15 residues.

The rearrangement joins TRBV6-1 to TRBJ1-2, with 10 bases matching TRBD1. The CDR3 is made up of 15 amino acids. V lost 6 bases and J lost 7; bases outside the gene matches: 11. Germline-derived CDR1 and CDR2 are MNHNS and SASEGT. The CDR3 reads CASRTTGQGWGGYTF. For the CDR3, the DNA is TGTGCCAGCAGAACCACGGGACAGGGGTGGGGTGGCTACACCTTC.

This chain uses TRBV29-1 with TRBJ2-7; TRBD2 aligns across 7 bases. This CDR3 is built from 14 residues. The germline V gene encodes CDR1 SQVTM and CDR2 ANQGSEA. J lost 0 bases, V lost 4 bases, and 6 bases had no gene match. CDR3 nucleotide sequence: TGCAGCGTTGTAGCGGGTGGATACTCCTACGAGCAGTACTTC. Protein sequence: CSVVAGGYSYEQYF.